Presented here are 3 T cell receptor beta chains from one specimen sequenced in a study of T cell changes during pregnancy in multiple sclerosis. Clones were sequenced by immunoSEQ multiplex PCR, and TCRdb holds only the in-frame ones, with some missing. The sample yields about 120,000 clones, approximately 94% seen once. Sample: peripheral blood, taken before pregnancy. The source is a female donor with multiple sclerosis, enrolled in a pregnancy study.

The chain employs TRBV30 and TRBJ2-3; D is possibly TRBD2 (6 bases). From germline, CDR1 is GTSNPN and CDR2 SVGIG (reference sequence). The CDR3 loop spans 14 amino acids. The CDR3 DNA reads TGTGCGGCCCGAGGAGGGGCGGGGCGGGATACGCAGTATTTT. Translated: CAARGGAGRDTQYF.

The chain joins TRBV19 to TRBJ1-5; D gene unclear. Germline assignment: CDR1 LNHDA and CDR2 SQIVND (reference sequence). This CDR3 comprises 14 residues. With 3 bases removed from V and 0 bases from J, the gap between germline ends came to 6 bases. The CDR3 coding sequence is TGTGCCAGTAGTATTGAGTATAGCAATCAGCCCCAGCATTTT. Protein product: CASSIEYSNQPQHF.

This rearrangement joins TRBV29-1 to TRBJ2-4; 7 bases match TRBD2. The junction had 6 bases not matched to a gene; V was cut back by 3 bases and J by 10 bases. This CDR3 is 12 amino acids long. Germline CDR1 SQVTM, CDR2 ANQGSEA. CDR3: CSVERGIGIQYF. The CDR3 DNA follows: TGCAGCGTTGAGCGGGGGATAGGGATTCAGTACTTC. Looking up the rest from reference TRBV29-1 and TRBJ2-4 gives the full variable domain: SAVISQKPSRDICQRGTSLTIQCQVDSQVTMMFWYRQQPGQSLTLIATANQGSEATYESGFVIDKFPISRPNLTFSTLTVSNMSPEDSSIYLCSVERGIGIQYFGAGTRLSVL.